Shown below are 26 T cell receptor beta chains from a single sample sequenced in a study of T cell changes during pregnancy in multiple sclerosis (dated by TCRdb to 2018 to 2020). The method was the immunoSEQ multiplex PCR assay. In TCRdb, the immuneACCESS table is reduced to in-frame sequences with V and J assigned. These tables do not hold every clone; where another copy was compared, an unresolved V gene accounts for under half, and the others remain unexplained. Counted in this sample were about 40,000 clones; roughly 90% of them appeared once. Roughly 1.5% of the sample comes from the top ten. The sample comprised PBMCs (not recorded whether the cells were cultured). The receptors here all came from a female donor with multiple sclerosis, enrolled in a pregnancy study.

The gene calls are TRBV5-1 and TRBJ1-1, with 8 bases matching TRBD1. The CDR3 covers 14 residues. Trimming at V came to 5 bases and at J to 7 bases, leaving 10 bases not matched to a gene. The germline V gene encodes CDR1 SGHRS and CDR2 YFSETQ. The CDR3 DNA follows: TGCGCCAGCAGTATGGGGGATGGACAGGGTGAAGCTTTCTTT. Translating it yields CASSMGDGQGEAFF.

CDR3 loop: CASSSGLISGANVLTF. The CDR3 nucleotides are TGTGCCAGCAGTTCAGGACTGATCTCTGGGGCCAACGTCCTGACTTTC. The J gene is TRBJ2-6, the V gene TRBV5-4; a possible D gene is TRBD2 (5 bases). CDR3 length equals 16 residues. Trimming stripped 5 bases from V and 0 bases from J, with 12 bases between. Germline V CDR1 and CDR2: SGHNT, YYREEE (reference sequence).

V and J are TRBV7-9 and TRBJ2-1, with TRBD2 as a possible D gene (5 bases). The CDR3 covers 15 residues. The germline V gene encodes CDR1 SEHNR and CDR2 FQNEAQ (reference sequence). Trimming removed 1 base from V and 6 bases from J, with 13 bases in between. The DNA of the CDR3 is TGTGCCAGCAGCTTAGTCAGGCCCCGGGGCAATGAGCAGTTCTTC. It is translated as CASSLVRPRGNEQFF.

The gene calls are TRBV7-6 and TRBJ1-1; D not resolved. Germline V gene data show CDR1 as SGHVS and CDR2 as FNYEAQ. V dropped 2 bases and J dropped 1 base, with 5 bases sitting between them. This CDR3 has 13 amino acids. CDR3 sequence: CASSLPPNTEAFF. The CDR3 bases are TGTGCCAGCAGCTTACCACCGAACACTGAAGCTTTCTTT.

V usage is TRBV11-2 and J usage is TRBJ2-7, with D possibly being TRBD1 (7 bases). Germline V CDR1 and CDR2: SGHAT, FQNNGV. The CDR3 extends over 16 amino acids. V was clipped by 5 bases and J by 3 bases, with 20 bases between them. CDR3 nucleotide sequence: TGTGCCAGCAGCCCCACCGCGGGACAGTCCCGCTACGAGCAGTACTTC. Its protein is CASSPTAGQSRYEQYF.

V usage is TRBV10-3 and J usage is TRBJ1-1, with D possibly matching TRBD1 (5 bases). Looked up from germline, CDR1 is ENHRY and CDR2 is SYGVKD. Trimming took 10 bases from V and 3 from J, leaving 12 bases between them. The length of the CDR3 is 12 residues. The CDR3 DNA follows: TGTGCCACCGGGACCGCCGACACTGAAGCTTTCTTT. Translated, it gives CATGTADTEAFF.

This clone appeared a few times. The chain employs TRBV7-3 and TRBJ1-1; D possibly corresponds to TRBD1 (6 bases). V lost 5 bases, J lost 4 bases, and 14 bases lay in between. The CDR3 spans 14 residues. Germline V gene sequence: CDR1 SGHTA, CDR2 FQGTGA. The CDR3, as DNA: TGTGCCAGCAGCCCCGGTCTGGGGGCCACTGAAGCTTTCTTT. Translation gives CASSPGLGATEAFF.

This chain links TRBV6-4 with TRBJ1-5; D possibly corresponds to TRBD1 (5 bases). The CDR3 runs to 14 residues. V lost 5 bases, J lost 3 bases, and 11 bases lay in between. The germline V gene has CDR1 MRHNA and CDR2 SNTAGT. Here the CDR3 DNA reads TGTGCCAGCAGTCCGGGGGGTACCAATCAGCCCCAGCATTTT. Translation: CASSPGGTNQPQHF.

CDR3 sequence (DNA): TGCGCCAGCAGCGAGGGACAGGGGGGTCCCTACGAGCAGTACTTC. Its protein is CASSEGQGGPYEQYF. The V gene is TRBV4-3, the J gene TRBJ2-7; 11 bases are a match to TRBD1. This CDR3 has 15 amino acids. With V trimmed by 5 bases and J by 2 bases, 5 bases remained unmatched. Germline CDR1 LGHNA, CDR2 YSLEER.

This clone is a singleton in its sample. The V call is TRBV10-2, the J call TRBJ1-2; no definite D call. This CDR3 has 13 residues. Germline CDR1 WSHSY, CDR2 SAAADI. Trimming left V 2 bases short and J 4 bases short, with 8 bases between. The CDR3, as DNA: TGCGCCAGCAGTGAGAACAGATTCTATGGCTACACCTTC. It encodes CASSENRFYGYTF.

The chain links TRBV6-9 to TRBJ2-7; a possible D gene is TRBD1 (5 bases). Germline CDR1 reads MNHGY; CDR2 reads SVAAGI. This CDR3 has 13 amino acids. V was pared by 5 bases and J by 4 bases, with 12 bases between. The CDR3 nucleotides are TGTGCCAGCAGTATTGACAGAGCTTACGAGCAGTACTTC. It yields the protein CASSIDRAYEQYF.

The chain recombines TRBV14 with TRBJ1-3; D unresolved. Germline CDR1 and CDR2: SGHDN and FVKESK. V was shortened by 0 bases and J by 0 bases, with 6 bases between the two germline ends. CDR3 length: 15 amino acids. The CDR3 bases are TGTGCCAGCAGCCAAGAAGGGTTCTCTGGAAACACCATATATTTT. Amino acid sequence: CASSQEGFSGNTIYF.

This clone showed up just a few times. DNA of the CDR3: TGTGCCAGCAGTGGCCAGGGGGGGACCTACGAGCAGTACTTC. This translates into CASSGQGGTYEQYF. The genes are TRBV6-1 and TRBJ2-7; D may be TRBD1 or TRBD2 (7 bases each). Looked up from germline, CDR1 is MNHNS and CDR2 is SASEGT. Trimming left V 4 bases short and J 2 bases short, with 12 bases between. This CDR3 has 14 residues.

The genes are TRBV6-1 and TRBJ2-7, with unresolved D. V was cut by 5 bases and J by 3 bases, with 11 bases left in between. The CDR3 has 13 residues. CDR1 and CDR2 from the germline V gene are MNHNS and SASEGT. DNA of the CDR3: TGTGCCAGCAGTCCCGGATACTACTACGAGCAGTACTTC. It yields the protein CASSPGYYYEQYF.

J is TRBJ2-7 and V is TRBV4-3, with TRBD1 matching over 8 bases. V trimming: 3 bases; J trimming: 2 bases; junction bases outside the gene matches: 3. Germline lookup yields CDR1 LGHNA and CDR2 YSLEER. The CDR3 loop spans 14 amino acids. The CDR3 sequence is CASSQRTGPYEQYF. CDR3 coding DNA: TGCGCCAGCAGCCAGAGGACAGGGCCCTACGAGCAGTACTTC.

V and J are TRBV7-9 and TRBJ1-1, with D unresolved. This CDR3 is built from 12 residues. CDR1 and CDR2 from the germline V gene are SEHNR and FQNEAQ (reference sequence). Between the trimmed V and J ends, which lost 3 bases and 4 bases, there was a span of 6 bases. DNA for the CDR3: TGTGCCAGCAGCTTCTTAGGCACTGAAGCTTTCTTT. This sequence encodes CASSFLGTEAFF.

The chain combines TRBV19 with TRBJ2-1; 7 positions agree with TRBD2. The trim removed 2 bases at V and 2 bases at J, leaving 12 bases unmatched. The length of the CDR3 is 18 residues. The germline V gene encodes CDR1 LNHDA and CDR2 SQIVND (reference sequence). The CDR3 bases are TGTGCCAGTAGTATAATACTGATTGGGGGAGGGGCCTACAATGAGCAGTTCTTC. It is translated as CASSIILIGGGAYNEQFF.

V gene TRBV19 combines with J gene TRBJ2-7; 11 nucleotides align to TRBD2. The V segment lost 0 bases and the J segment 5 bases; nucleotides outside the gene matches: 9. The CDR3 extends over 17 amino acids. Germline V CDR1 and CDR2: LNHDA, SQIVND (reference sequence). As DNA, the CDR3 is TGTGCCAGTAGTATAGATAGTAGCGGGAGGGCCCACGACGAGCAGTACTTC. It specifies CASSIDSSGRAHDEQYF.

The rearrangement joins TRBV5-1 to TRBJ2-7; D is tentatively TRBD1 or TRBD2 (6 bases each). CDR3 size: 15 residues. V was pared by 5 bases and J by 2 bases, with 17 bases between. From germline, CDR1 is SGHRS and CDR2 YFSETQ. The CDR3 bases are TGCGCCAGCAGAGTGGCATGGGGGGCGACCTACGAGCAGTACTTC. Translated: CASRVAWGATYEQYF.

In its sample, this clone was seen once. This chain uses TRBV19 with TRBJ2-6; 10 bases match TRBD1. The CDR3 sequence is 18 residues long. J lost 2 bases, V lost 6 bases, and 10 bases had no gene match. Germline CDR1 reads LNHDA; CDR2 reads SQIVND (reference sequence). CDR3 sequence: CASSLTGTGVPGANVLTF. The CDR3 nucleotides are TGTGCCAGTAGCCTGACCGGGACAGGGGTCCCTGGGGCCAACGTCCTGACTTTC. Filled out from reference TRBV19 and TRBJ2-6, the complete variable domain reads DGGITQSPKYLFRKEGQNVTLSCEQNLNHDAMYWYRQDPGQGLRLIYYSQIVNDFQKGDIAEGYSVSREKKESFPLTVTSAQKNPTAFYLCASSLTGTGVPGANVLTFGAGSRLTVL.

The chain couples TRBV18 to TRBJ2-7; 8 bases fit TRBD2. V dropped 1 base and J dropped 3; count of bases not matched to a gene: 5. The CDR3 is 15 residues long. Looked up from germline, CDR1 is KGHSH and CDR2 is LQKENI. CDR3 protein: CASSPLGSGGYEQYF. The CDR3 bases are TGTGCCAGCTCACCACTGGGAAGCGGGGGCTACGAGCAGTACTTC.

V gene TRBV7-2 combines with J gene TRBJ2-7; 8 nucleotides agree with TRBD2. Germline V gene sequence: CDR1 SGHTA, CDR2 FQGNSA. The V and J ends lost 2 bases and 3 bases, in that order; junction bases with no gene match: 9. The CDR3 is 16 amino acids. Here the CDR3 reads CASSLNPGGRGYEQYF. The CDR3 DNA sequence: TGTGCCAGCAGCTTAAACCCGGGAGGGCGAGGCTACGAGCAGTACTTC. Looking up the rest from reference TRBV7-2 and TRBJ2-7 gives the full variable domain: GAGVSQSPSNKVTEKGKDVELRCDPISGHTALYWYRQSLGQGLEFLIYFQGNSAPDKSGLPSDRFSAERTGGSVSTLTIQRTQQEDSAVYLCASSLNPGGRGYEQYFGPGTRLTVT.

The CDR3 sequence: CASSQVRGSEAFF. CDR3 coding DNA: TGCGCCAGCAGCCAAGTTAGGGGTTCTGAAGCTTTCTTT. The gene calls are TRBV4-1 and TRBJ1-1, with D perhaps TRBD1 (5 bases). There are 13 residues in the CDR3. The V and J ends lost 1 base and 6 bases respectively, with 9 bases between them. Germline V CDR1 and CDR2: MGHRA, YSYEKL.

Here the CDR3 DNA reads TGTGCCAGCAGCTTGGGGGATCTCACCGGGGAGCTGTTTTTT. This encodes CASSLGDLTGELFF. The rearrangement joins TRBV5-6 to TRBJ2-2; D not certain. Per the germline V gene, CDR1 is SGHDT and CDR2 is YYEEEE. The CDR3 has 14 residues. The germline V and J ends were trimmed by 0 bases and 4 bases, with 7 bases remaining between them.

This chain links TRBV6-5 with TRBJ1-1; D not resolved. Germline V gene data show CDR1 as MNHEY and CDR2 as SVGAGI. The CDR3 runs 13 residues. Trimming cost V 0 bases and J 3 bases, with 5 bases left between them. The CDR3 nucleotides are TGTGCCAGCAGTTACTCCGACTACACTGAAGCTTTCTTT. Translated: CASSYSDYTEAFF.

V gene TRBV4-1 combines with J gene TRBJ1-5; possible D gene TRBD1, 6 bases. V lost 2 bases to trimming and J lost 2 bases, with 13 bases between them. Germline CDR1 reads MGHRA; CDR2 reads YSYEKL. CDR3 size: 16 residues. The CDR3 reads CASSQLQGGGNQPQHF. The CDR3 DNA follows: TGCGCCAGCAGCCAACTACAGGGAGGTGGCAATCAGCCCCAGCATTTT.